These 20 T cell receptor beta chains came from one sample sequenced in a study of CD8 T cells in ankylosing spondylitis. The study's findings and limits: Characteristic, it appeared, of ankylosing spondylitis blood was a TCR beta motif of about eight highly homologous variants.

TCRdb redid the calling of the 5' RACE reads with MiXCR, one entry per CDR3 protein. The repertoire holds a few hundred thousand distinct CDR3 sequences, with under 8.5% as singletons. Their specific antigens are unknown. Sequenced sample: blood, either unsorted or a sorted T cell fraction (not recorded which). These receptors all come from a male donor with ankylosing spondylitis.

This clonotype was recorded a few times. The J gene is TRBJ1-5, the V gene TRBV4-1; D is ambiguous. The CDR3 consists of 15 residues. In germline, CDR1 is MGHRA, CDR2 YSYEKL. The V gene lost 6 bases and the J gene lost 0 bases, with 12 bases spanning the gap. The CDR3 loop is CASRAFRDSNQPQHF. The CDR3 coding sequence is TGCGCCAGCAGAGCTTTCCGGGATAGCAATCAGCCCCAGCATTTT.

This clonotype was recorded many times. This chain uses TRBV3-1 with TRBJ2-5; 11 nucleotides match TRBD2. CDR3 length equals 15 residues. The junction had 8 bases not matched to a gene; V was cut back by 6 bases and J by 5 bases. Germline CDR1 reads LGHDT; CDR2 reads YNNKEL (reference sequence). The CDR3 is CASRPTSGRRETQYF. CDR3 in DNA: TGTGCCAGCAGACCTACTAGCGGGAGACGGGAGACCCAGTACTTC.

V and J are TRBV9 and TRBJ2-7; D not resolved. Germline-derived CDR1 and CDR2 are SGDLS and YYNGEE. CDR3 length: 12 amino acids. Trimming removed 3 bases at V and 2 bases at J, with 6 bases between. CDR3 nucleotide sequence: TGTGCCAGCAGCGGACTGACCTACGAGCAGTACTTC. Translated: CASSGLTYEQYF. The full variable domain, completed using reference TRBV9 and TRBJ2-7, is DSGVTQTPKHLITATGQRVTLRCSPRSGDLSVYWYQQSLDQGLQFLIQYYNGEERAKGNILERFSAQQFPDLHSELNLSSLELGDSALYFCASSGLTYEQYFGPGTRLTVT.

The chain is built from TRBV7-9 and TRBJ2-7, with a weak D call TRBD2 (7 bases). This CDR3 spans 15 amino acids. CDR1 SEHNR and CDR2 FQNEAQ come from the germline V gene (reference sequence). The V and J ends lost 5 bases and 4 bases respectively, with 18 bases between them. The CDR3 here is CASSGGAAGTYEQYF. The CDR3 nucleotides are TGTGCCAGCAGCGGGGGGGCTGCGGGGACTTACGAGCAGTACTTC.

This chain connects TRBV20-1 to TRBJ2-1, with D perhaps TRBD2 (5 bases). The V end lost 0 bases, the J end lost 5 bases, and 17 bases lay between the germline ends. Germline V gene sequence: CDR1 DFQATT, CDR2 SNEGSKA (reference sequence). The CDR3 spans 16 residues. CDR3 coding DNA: TGCAGTGCTAGAGATCCCGCTAGCCGAACCCACAATGAGCAGTTCTTC. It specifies CSARDPASRTHNEQFF.

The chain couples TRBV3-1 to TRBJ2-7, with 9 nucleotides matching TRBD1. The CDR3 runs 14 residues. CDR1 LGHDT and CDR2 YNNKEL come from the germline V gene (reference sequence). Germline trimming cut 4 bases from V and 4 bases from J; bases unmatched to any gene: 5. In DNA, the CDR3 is TGTGCCAGCAGCCTAAGGGACAGGGTGTACGAGCAGTACTTC. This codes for CASSLRDRVYEQYF.

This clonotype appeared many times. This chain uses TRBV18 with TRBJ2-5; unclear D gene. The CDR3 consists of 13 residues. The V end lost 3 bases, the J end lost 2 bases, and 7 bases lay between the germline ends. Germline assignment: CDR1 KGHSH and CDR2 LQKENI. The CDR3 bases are TGTGCCAGCTCACCGGCCAGGCAAGAGACCCAGTACTTC. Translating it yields CASSPARQETQYF.

CDR3 bases: TGTGCCAGCAGCTTACGGGGGGCTGAGCAGTTCTTC. Its protein product is CASSLRGAEQFF. V gene TRBV7-3 combines with J gene TRBJ2-1; TRBD2 might be the D (7 bases). Trimming left V 2 bases short and J 9 bases short, with 8 bases between. Germline-derived CDR1 and CDR2 are SGHTA and FQGTGA. The CDR3 contains 12 residues.

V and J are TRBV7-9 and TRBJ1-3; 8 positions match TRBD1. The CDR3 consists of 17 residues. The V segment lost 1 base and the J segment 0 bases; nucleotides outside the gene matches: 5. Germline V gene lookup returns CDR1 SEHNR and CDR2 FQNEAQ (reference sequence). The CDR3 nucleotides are TGTGCCAGCAGCTTAGGGCCAGGGGGCTTCTCTGGAAACACCATATATTTT. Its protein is CASSLGPGGFSGNTIYF. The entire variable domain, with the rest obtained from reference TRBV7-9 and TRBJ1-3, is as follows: DTGVSQNPRHKITKRGQNVTFRCDPISEHNRLYWYRQTLGQGPEFLTYFQNEAQLEKSRLLSDRFSAERPKGSFSTLEIQRTEQGDSAMYLCASSLGPGGFSGNTIYFGEGSWLTVV.

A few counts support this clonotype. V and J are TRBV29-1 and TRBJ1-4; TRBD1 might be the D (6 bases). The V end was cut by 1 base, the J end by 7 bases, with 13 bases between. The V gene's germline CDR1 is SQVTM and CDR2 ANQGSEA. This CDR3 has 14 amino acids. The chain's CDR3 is CSVEGSGASEKLFF. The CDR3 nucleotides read TGCAGCGTTGAAGGGTCGGGGGCAAGTGAAAAACTGTTTTTT.

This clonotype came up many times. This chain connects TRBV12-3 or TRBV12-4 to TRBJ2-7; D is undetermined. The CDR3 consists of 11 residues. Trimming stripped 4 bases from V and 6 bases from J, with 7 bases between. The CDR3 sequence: CASSSRSEQYF. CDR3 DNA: TGTGCCAGCAGTTCGAGGAGCGAGCAGTACTTC.

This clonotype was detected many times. CDR3 in amino acids: CSAETGQSNTEAFF. Written as DNA, the CDR3 is TGCAGTGCCGAGACGGGACAGTCGAACACTGAAGCTTTCTTT. This chain links TRBV20-1 with TRBJ1-1; 7 positions match TRBD1. V gave up 6 bases and J gave up 1 base; unmatched junction bases: 8. CDR3 size: 14 residues. The V gene's germline CDR1 is DFQATT and CDR2 SNEGSKA (reference sequence).

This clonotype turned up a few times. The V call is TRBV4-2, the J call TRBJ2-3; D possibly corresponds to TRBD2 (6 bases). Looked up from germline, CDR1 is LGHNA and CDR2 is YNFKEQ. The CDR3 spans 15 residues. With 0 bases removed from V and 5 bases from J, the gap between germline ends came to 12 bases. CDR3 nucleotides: TGTGCCAGCAGCCAAGATTCGGGAGCGGGAGATACGCAGTATTTT. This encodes CASSQDSGAGDTQYF.

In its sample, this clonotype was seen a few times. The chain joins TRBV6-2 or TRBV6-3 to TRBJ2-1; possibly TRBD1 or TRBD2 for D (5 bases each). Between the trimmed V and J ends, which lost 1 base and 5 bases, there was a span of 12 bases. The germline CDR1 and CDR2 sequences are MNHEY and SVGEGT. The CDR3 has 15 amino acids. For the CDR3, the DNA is TGTGCCAGCAGTTACTTCCGGGGCTCAGACAATGAGCAGTTCTTC. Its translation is CASSYFRGSDNEQFF.

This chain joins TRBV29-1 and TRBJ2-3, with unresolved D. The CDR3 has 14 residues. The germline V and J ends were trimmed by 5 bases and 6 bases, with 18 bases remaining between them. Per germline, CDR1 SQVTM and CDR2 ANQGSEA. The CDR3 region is CSVLRAPTADTQYF. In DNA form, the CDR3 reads TGCAGCGTTCTCCGGGCCCCGACGGCCGATACGCAGTATTTT.

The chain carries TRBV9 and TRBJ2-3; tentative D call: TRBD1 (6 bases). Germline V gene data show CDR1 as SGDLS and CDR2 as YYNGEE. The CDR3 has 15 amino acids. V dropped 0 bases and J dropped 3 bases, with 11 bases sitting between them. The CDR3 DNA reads TGTGCCAGCAGCGTAGCGCAGGGGTGGACAGATACGCAGTATTTT. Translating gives CASSVAQGWTDTQYF.

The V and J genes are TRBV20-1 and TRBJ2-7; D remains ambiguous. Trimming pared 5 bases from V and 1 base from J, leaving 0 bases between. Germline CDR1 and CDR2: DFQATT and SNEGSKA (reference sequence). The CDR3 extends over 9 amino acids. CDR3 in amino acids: CSASYEQYF. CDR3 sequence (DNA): TGCAGTGCTTCCTACGAGCAGTACTTC.

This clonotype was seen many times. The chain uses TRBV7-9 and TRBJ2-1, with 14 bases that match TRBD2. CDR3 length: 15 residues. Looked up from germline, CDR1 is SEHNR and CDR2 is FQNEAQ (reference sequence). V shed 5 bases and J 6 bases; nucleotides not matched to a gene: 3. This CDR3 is CASSRGLAGVNEQFF. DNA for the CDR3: TGTGCCAGCAGCCGGGGACTAGCGGGAGTCAATGAGCAGTTCTTC.

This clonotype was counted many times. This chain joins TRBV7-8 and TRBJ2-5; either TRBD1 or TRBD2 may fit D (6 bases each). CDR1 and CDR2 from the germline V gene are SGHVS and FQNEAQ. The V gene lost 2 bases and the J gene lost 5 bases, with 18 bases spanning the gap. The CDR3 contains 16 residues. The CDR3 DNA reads TGTGCCAGCAGCTTACTCCTGGACGTGGGGGGCGAGACCCAGTACTTC. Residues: CASSLLLDVGGETQYF.

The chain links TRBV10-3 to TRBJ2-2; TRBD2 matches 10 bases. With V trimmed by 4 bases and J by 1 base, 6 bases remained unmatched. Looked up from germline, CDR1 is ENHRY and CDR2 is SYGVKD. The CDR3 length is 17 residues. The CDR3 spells CAISATGLAENTGELFF. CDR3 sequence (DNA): TGTGCCATCAGTGCTACCGGACTAGCGGAGAACACCGGGGAGCTGTTTTTT.